These 27 T cell receptor beta chains were all obtained from the same sample, sequenced in a study of blood T cell repertoires in COVID-19. Assay: immunoSEQ multiplex PCR; the TCRdb copy retains only in-frame clones and omits some. Altogether around 200,000 clones are present, around 83% being singletons, with the ten largest covering more than 8%. Material for sequencing was peripheral blood. All receptors come from a woman aged 45-59 years with acute or convalescent COVID-19.

The chain is built from TRBV30 and TRBJ1-4; D remains ambiguous. V lost 2 bases and J lost 8, with 6 bases in between. Germline V gene sequence: CDR1 GTSNPN, CDR2 SVGIG (reference sequence). This CDR3 contains 11 residues. The CDR3 DNA follows: TGTGCCTGGAGTCCGGGAGAAAAACTGTTTTTT. It specifies CAWSPGEKLFF.

The chain couples TRBV27 to TRBJ2-1; 11 bases are a match to TRBD2. In germline, CDR1 is MNHEY, CDR2 SMNVEV (reference sequence). The CDR3 is 13 amino acids. V was clipped by 5 bases and J by 15 bases; unmatched bases: 9. The CDR3 DNA reads TGTGCCAGCAGTCCCCCGCTAGCGGGAGGCTGGTTCTTC. The encoded protein is CASSPPLAGGWFF.

On this clone: This sample includes further DNA sequences coding for the same CDR3. Here the CDR3 reads CASSIDPGTDTQYF. The DNA for the CDR3 is TGTGCCAGTAGTATTGATCCGGGGACAGATACGCAGTATTTT. The J gene is TRBJ2-3, the V gene TRBV19; possibly TRBD2 for D (5 bases). V shed 3 bases and J shed 3 bases, with 10 bases lying between them. The CDR3 length is 14 residues. The germline CDR1 and CDR2 sequences are LNHDA and SQIVND (reference sequence).

The chain has TRBV4-1 and TRBJ2-1; 12 positions match TRBD1. Germline V gene lookup returns CDR1 MGHRA and CDR2 YSYEKL. The V and J ends lost 4 bases and 8 bases, in that order; junction bases with no gene match: 6. This CDR3 spans 15 amino acids. The CDR3 loop reads CASSPGTGGWDEQFF. Written as DNA, the CDR3 is TGCGCCAGCAGCCCGGGGACAGGGGGCTGGGATGAGCAGTTCTTC.

This chain uses TRBV7-9 with TRBJ2-5, with TRBD1 matching 9 bases. Trimming took 5 bases from V and 6 from J; bases not matched to a gene: 10. CDR3 length: 15 amino acids. The germline gives CDR1 SEHNR, CDR2 FQNEAQ (reference sequence). The CDR3, as DNA: TGTGCCAGCAGCCCTCCAGGACAGGGGAGACAGACCCAGTACTTC. This encodes CASSPPGQGRQTQYF.

The genes are TRBV24-1 and TRBJ2-3; TRBD1 matches at 7 bases. V lost 5 bases and J lost 6; bases outside the gene matches: 10. The CDR3 loop spans 15 amino acids. CDR1 KGHDR and CDR2 SFDVKD come from the germline V gene. CDR3 region: CATSAPGLQGDTQYF. As DNA, the CDR3 is TGTGCCACCAGTGCCCCTGGCTTACAGGGGGATACGCAGTATTTT.

This clone was seen just once. This chain links TRBV9 with TRBJ2-7, with no clear D. Germline V gene sequence: CDR1 SGDLS, CDR2 YYNGEE. The CDR3 contains 14 residues. The V gene lost 4 bases and the J gene lost 6 bases, with 17 bases spanning the gap. The CDR3 nucleotides are TGTGCCAGCAGCCCTCTACTACCTAATTCCGAGCAGTACTTC. It codes for CASSPLLPNSEQYF.

The J gene is TRBJ1-3, the V gene TRBV30; D ambiguous. Between the trimmed V and J ends, which lost 2 bases and 4 bases, there was a span of 6 bases. The germline V gene has CDR1 GTSNPN and CDR2 SVGIG (reference sequence). The CDR3 runs to 12 residues. Written as DNA, the CDR3 is TGTGCCTGGAGTAAAGCCGGAAACACCATATATTTT. This codes for CAWSKAGNTIYF.

V and J are TRBV19 and TRBJ1-5, with TRBD1 as a possible D gene (5 bases). Per the germline V gene, CDR1 is LNHDA and CDR2 is SQIVND (reference sequence). CDR3 length: 13 residues. Trimming left V 8 bases short and J 7 bases short, with 15 bases between. The CDR3 here is CASGADIVQPQHF. CDR3 DNA sequence: TGTGCCAGTGGGGCAGATATTGTCCAGCCCCAGCATTTT.

V is TRBV24-1 and J is TRBJ2-2; D remains ambiguous. The V end was cut by 0 bases, the J end by 6 bases, with 13 bases between. Looked up from germline, CDR1 is KGHDR and CDR2 is SFDVKD. CDR3 size: 16 residues. CDR3 amino acids: CATSDLRPGAAGELFF. The CDR3 nucleotides read TGTGCCACCAGTGATTTGCGACCTGGTGCGGCCGGGGAGCTGTTTTTT.

V usage is TRBV9 and J usage is TRBJ1-2; perhaps TRBD1 as D (5 bases). This CDR3 contains 14 residues. The V gene lost 0 bases and the J gene lost 2 bases, with 8 bases spanning the gap. Germline V lookup: CDR1 SGDLS, CDR2 YYNGEE. As DNA, the CDR3 is TGTGCCAGCAGCGTAGACACAGGCAACTATGGCTACACCTTC. Protein: CASSVDTGNYGYTF. The variable domain in full, with the rest retrieved from reference TRBV9 and TRBJ1-2, is DSGVTQTPKHLITATGQRVTLRCSPRSGDLSVYWYQQSLDQGLQFLIQYYNGEERAKGNILERFSAQQFPDLHSELNLSSLELGDSALYFCASSVDTGNYGYTFGSGTRLTVV.

The J gene is TRBJ2-2, the V gene TRBV29-1; 11 positions match TRBD2. V dropped 6 bases and J dropped 3; count of bases not matched to a gene: 15. Looked up from germline, CDR1 is SQVTM and CDR2 is ANQGSEA. The CDR3 has 18 residues. The CDR3 DNA is TGCAGCGTCGCCCTTCCGGGACTAGCGGATTCGTACACCGGGGAGCTGTTTTTT. It encodes CSVALPGLADSYTGELFF.

The chain is built from TRBV5-6 and TRBJ1-1; the D is unclear. Trimming removed 4 bases at V and 7 bases at J, with 14 bases between. Germline V gene data show CDR1 as SGHDT and CDR2 as YYEEEE. This CDR3 spans 13 amino acids. CDR3 sequence reads: CASSDLNGGEAFF. The DNA of the CDR3 is TGTGCCAGCAGCGATCTGAATGGCGGTGAAGCTTTCTTT.

This chain joins TRBV4-1 and TRBJ2-5, with 9 positions matching TRBD2. V dropped 4 bases and J dropped 0; count of bases not matched to a gene: 12. Germline CDR1 MGHRA, CDR2 YSYEKL. This CDR3 is built from 18 residues. CDR3 residues: CASSPLGSSGKYQETQYF. DNA of the CDR3: TGCGCCAGCAGCCCGTTGGGGTCTAGCGGGAAGTACCAAGAGACCCAGTACTTC.

This chain uses TRBV6-5 with TRBJ2-5, with 7 bases identical to TRBD1. CDR1 is MNHEY, CDR2 SVGAGI, per germline. The CDR3 is 13 residues long. Trimming at V came to 4 bases and at J to 5 bases, leaving 4 bases not matched to a gene. CDR3 nucleotide sequence: TGTGCCAGCAGTTCCGGACAGGACGAGACCCAGTACTTC. Translating it yields CASSSGQDETQYF.

The chain joins TRBV28 to TRBJ2-1; 10 bases map to TRBD1. V gave up 4 bases and J gave up 8 bases; unmatched junction bases: 8. There are 15 residues in the CDR3. CDR1 and CDR2 from the germline V gene are MDHEN and SYDVKM. CDR3 DNA: TGTGCCAGCAGTTCTCCGGGACAGGGGAGCCATGAGCAGTTCTTC. Translating gives CASSSPGQGSHEQFF.

This sequence joins TRBV7-2 and TRBJ2-7; 7 nucleotides line up with TRBD1. The CDR3 extends over 15 amino acids. Germline lookup yields CDR1 SGHTA and CDR2 FQGNSA. Germline trimming cut 5 bases from V and 0 bases from J; bases unmatched to any gene: 7. The CDR3 DNA reads TGTGCCAGCAGCCACCAGGGGACAGCCTCCTACGAGCAGTACTTC. This sequence encodes CASSHQGTASYEQYF.

The rearrangement joins TRBV5-4 to TRBJ2-2, with 7 nucleotides matching TRBD2. The CDR3 length is 15 residues. V was pared by 2 bases and J by 2 bases, with 3 bases of the junction left unmatched. From germline, CDR1 is SGHNT and CDR2 YYREEE (reference sequence). For the CDR3, the DNA is TGTGCCAGCAGCTTCCCGGGACTAAACACCGGGGAGCTGTTTTTT. It translates to CASSFPGLNTGELFF.

The chain uses TRBV19 and TRBJ2-6, with 9 bases fitting TRBD1. Germline lookup yields CDR1 LNHDA and CDR2 SQIVND (reference sequence). V lost 5 bases and J lost 2; bases outside the gene matches: 7. This CDR3 is built from 17 residues. In DNA form, the CDR3 reads TGTGCCAGTAGTCCGGGGACAGGGATGCCTGGGGCCAACGTCCTGACTTTC. Its protein product is CASSPGTGMPGANVLTF.

The genes are TRBV11-2 and TRBJ2-2, with TRBD1 matching over 7 bases. The CDR3 covers 15 residues. The V and J ends lost 4 bases and 10 bases, in that order; junction bases with no gene match: 12. Germline CDR1 SGHAT, CDR2 FQNNGV. The CDR3 nucleotides are TGTGCCAGCAGCTCCTCCGTAGGGGGCGAGAAGGAGCTGTTTTTT. Protein product: CASSSSVGGEKELFF.

The V call is TRBV6-1, the J call TRBJ2-7, with 8 positions matching TRBD2. Germline loops: CDR1 MNHNS, CDR2 SASEGT. Unmatched junction bases numbered 4, after V lost 3 bases and J lost 12 bases. This CDR3 region has 11 residues. In nucleotides, the CDR3 is TGTGCCAGCAGTGAGTTTCTAGCGGGGTACTTC. Encoded protein: CASSEFLAGYF.

The V call is TRBV7-8, the J call TRBJ2-1; 15 positions agree with TRBD2. This CDR3 has 16 residues. V lost 5 bases and J lost 9; bases outside the gene matches: 8. Germline CDR1 reads SGHVS; CDR2 reads FQNEAQ. The CDR3 DNA sequence: TGTGCCAGCAGCCCTCGGACTAGCGGGAGGGGGGGTGAGCAGTTCTTC. Translating it yields CASSPRTSGRGGEQFF.

This chain connects TRBV4-2 to TRBJ2-5, with 7 bases identical to TRBD2. Germline V gene data show CDR1 as LGHNA and CDR2 as YNFKEQ. With V trimmed by 1 base and J by 5 bases, 7 bases remained unmatched. This CDR3 is 15 amino acids long. DNA for the CDR3: TGTGCCAGCAGCCAAGCAGAAGGCGGGAGCGAGACCCAGTACTTC. Amino acid sequence: CASSQAEGGSETQYF.

The V call is TRBV9, the J call TRBJ1-6, with 9 bases lining up with TRBD1. Per germline, CDR1 SGDLS and CDR2 YYNGEE. J was trimmed by 8 bases and V by 0 bases; bases with no gene match: 3. CDR3 size: 15 residues. The CDR3 protein is CASSVEDRGYSPLHF. CDR3 sequence (DNA): TGTGCCAGCAGCGTAGAGGACAGGGGATATTCACCCCTCCACTTT.

The genes are TRBV18 and TRBJ2-7, with TRBD1 identical over 7 bases. Germline assignment: CDR1 KGHSH and CDR2 LQKENI. Germline trimming cut 6 bases from V and 6 bases from J; bases unmatched to any gene: 5. This CDR3 is 12 amino acids long. This CDR3 is CASSTDRAEQYF. As DNA, the CDR3 is TGTGCCAGCTCCACTGACAGGGCCGAGCAGTACTTC.

The V and J genes are TRBV29-1 and TRBJ2-1, with D possibly TRBD1 on 5 matching bases. CDR3 size: 14 residues. Trimming removed 6 bases at V and 8 bases at J, with 20 bases between. Germline CDR1 is SQVTM and CDR2 is ANQGSEA. The CDR3 nucleotides are TGCAGCGTGGGTGGGGCGTTTAGTAATGATGAGCAGTTCTTC. Translation: CSVGGAFSNDEQFF.

The chain is built from TRBV29-1 and TRBJ2-3; no clear D gene. Germline CDR1 SQVTM, CDR2 ANQGSEA. The CDR3 extends over 9 amino acids. CDR3 in DNA: TGCACCTCTGAGGATACGCAGTATTTT. Translating it yields CTSEDTQYF.